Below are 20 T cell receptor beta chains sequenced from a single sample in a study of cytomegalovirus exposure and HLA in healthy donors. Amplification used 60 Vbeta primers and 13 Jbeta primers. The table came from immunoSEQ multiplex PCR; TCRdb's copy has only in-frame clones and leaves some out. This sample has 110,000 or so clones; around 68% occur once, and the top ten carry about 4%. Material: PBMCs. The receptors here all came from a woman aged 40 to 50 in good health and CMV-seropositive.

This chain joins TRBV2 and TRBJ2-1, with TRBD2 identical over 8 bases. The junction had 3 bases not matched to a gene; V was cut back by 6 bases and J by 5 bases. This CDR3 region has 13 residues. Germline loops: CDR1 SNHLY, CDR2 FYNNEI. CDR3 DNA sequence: TGTGCCAGCAGAACTAGCGGAAACAATGAGCAGTTCTTC. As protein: CASRTSGNNEQFF.

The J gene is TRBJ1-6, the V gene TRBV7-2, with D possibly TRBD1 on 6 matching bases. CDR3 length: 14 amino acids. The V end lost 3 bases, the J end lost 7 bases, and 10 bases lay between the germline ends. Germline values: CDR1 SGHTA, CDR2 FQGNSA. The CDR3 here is CASSFGQINSPLHF. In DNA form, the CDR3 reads TGTGCCAGCAGCTTCGGACAGATAAATTCACCCCTCCACTTT. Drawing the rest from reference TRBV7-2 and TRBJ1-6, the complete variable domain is GAGVSQSPSNKVTEKGKDVELRCDPISGHTALYWYRQSLGQGLEFLIYFQGNSAPDKSGLPSDRFSAERTGGSVSTLTIQRTQQEDSAVYLCASSFGQINSPLHFGNGTRLTVT.

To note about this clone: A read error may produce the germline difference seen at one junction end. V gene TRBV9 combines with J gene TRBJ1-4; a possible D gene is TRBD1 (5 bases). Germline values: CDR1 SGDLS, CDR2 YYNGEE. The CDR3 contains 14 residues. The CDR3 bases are TGTGCCAGCAGCGTAGGTCAGACAGATGACAAACTGTTTTTT. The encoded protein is CASSVGQTDDKLFF.

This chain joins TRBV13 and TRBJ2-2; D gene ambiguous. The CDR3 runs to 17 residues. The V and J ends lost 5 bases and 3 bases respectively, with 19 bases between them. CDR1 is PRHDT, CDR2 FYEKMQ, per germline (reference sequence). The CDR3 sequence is CASSPSPGRGYTGELFF. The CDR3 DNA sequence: TGTGCCAGCAGCCCTTCGCCTGGCAGAGGTTACACCGGGGAGCTGTTTTTT.

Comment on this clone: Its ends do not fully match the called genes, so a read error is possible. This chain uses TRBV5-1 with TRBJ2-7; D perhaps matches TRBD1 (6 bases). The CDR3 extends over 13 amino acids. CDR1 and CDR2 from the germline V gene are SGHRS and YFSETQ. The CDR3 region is CASRLGTSYEQYF. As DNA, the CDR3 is TGCGCCAGCAGGTTGGGGACATCTTACGAGCAGTACTTC.

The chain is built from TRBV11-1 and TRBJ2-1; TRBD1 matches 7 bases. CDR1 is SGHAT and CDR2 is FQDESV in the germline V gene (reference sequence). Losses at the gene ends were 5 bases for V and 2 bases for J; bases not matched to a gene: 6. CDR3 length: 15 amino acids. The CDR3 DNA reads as TGTGCCAGCAGCCCAGGACAGGAGACCTACAATGAGCAGTTCTTC. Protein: CASSPGQETYNEQFF.

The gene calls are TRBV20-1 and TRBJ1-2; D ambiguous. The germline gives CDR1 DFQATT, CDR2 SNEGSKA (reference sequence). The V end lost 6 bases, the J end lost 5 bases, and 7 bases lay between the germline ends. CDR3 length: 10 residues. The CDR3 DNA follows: TGCAGTGCAGAGGCTTATGGCTACACCTTC. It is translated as CSAEAYGYTF.

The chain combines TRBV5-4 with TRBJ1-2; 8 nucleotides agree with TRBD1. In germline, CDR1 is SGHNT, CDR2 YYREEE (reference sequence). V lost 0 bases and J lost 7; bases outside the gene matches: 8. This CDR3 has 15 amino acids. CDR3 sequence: CASSLVAGGAGGYTF. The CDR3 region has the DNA TGTGCCAGCAGCTTGGTGGCAGGGGGCGCGGGTGGCTACACCTTC.

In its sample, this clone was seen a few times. CDR3 sequence (DNA): TGCGCCAGCAGTCCACGACAGCTAGGAGGGAACTATGGCTACACCTTC. This encodes CASSPRQLGGNYGYTF. The J gene is TRBJ1-2, the V gene TRBV4-1; D is perhaps TRBD1 (5 bases). The germline CDR1 and CDR2 sequences are MGHRA and YSYEKL. V was pared by 6 bases and J by 2 bases, with 19 bases between. CDR3 length: 16 residues.

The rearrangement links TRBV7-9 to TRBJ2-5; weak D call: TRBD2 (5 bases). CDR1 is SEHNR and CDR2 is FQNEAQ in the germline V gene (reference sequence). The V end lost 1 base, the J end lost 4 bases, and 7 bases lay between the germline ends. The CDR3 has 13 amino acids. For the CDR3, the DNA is TGTGCCAGCAGCTTAGGGAGCGGAGAGACCCAGTACTTC. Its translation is CASSLGSGETQYF.

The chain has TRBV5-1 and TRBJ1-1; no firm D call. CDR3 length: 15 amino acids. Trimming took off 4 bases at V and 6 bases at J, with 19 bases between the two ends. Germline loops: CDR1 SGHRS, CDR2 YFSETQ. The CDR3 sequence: CASSPTISGTAEAFF. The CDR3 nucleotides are TGCGCCAGCAGCCCAACAATATCGGGTACCGCTGAAGCTTTCTTT.

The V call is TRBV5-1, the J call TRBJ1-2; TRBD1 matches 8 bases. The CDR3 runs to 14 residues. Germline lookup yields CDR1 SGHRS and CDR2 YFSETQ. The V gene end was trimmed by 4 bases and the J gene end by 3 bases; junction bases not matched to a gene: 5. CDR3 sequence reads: CASSPGQEDYGYTF. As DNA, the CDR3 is TGCGCCAGCAGCCCGGGACAGGAAGACTATGGCTACACCTTC.

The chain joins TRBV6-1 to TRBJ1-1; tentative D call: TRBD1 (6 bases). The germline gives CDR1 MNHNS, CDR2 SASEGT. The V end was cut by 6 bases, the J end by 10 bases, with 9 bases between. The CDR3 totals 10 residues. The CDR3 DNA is TGTGCCAGCAGGTACAGGGCAGCTTTCTTT. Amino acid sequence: CASRYRAAFF.

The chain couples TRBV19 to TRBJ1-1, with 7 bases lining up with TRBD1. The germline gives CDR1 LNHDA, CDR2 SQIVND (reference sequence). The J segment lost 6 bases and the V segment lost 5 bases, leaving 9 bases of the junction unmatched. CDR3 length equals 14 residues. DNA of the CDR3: TGTGCCAGTAGTCACAGGGGCCAGGGGGCTGAAGCTTTCTTT. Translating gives CASSHRGQGAEAFF. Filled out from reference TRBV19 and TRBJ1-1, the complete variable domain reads DGGITQSPKYLFRKEGQNVTLSCEQNLNHDAMYWYRQDPGQGLRLIYYSQIVNDFQKGDIAEGYSVSREKKESFPLTVTSAQKNPTAFYLCASSHRGQGAEAFFGQGTRLTVV.

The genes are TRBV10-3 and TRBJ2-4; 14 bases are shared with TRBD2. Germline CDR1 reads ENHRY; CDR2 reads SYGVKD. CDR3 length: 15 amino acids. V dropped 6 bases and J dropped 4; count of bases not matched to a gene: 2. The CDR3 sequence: CAISGLAGGKNIQYF. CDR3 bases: TGTGCCATCAGCGGACTAGCGGGAGGAAAAAACATTCAGTACTTC.

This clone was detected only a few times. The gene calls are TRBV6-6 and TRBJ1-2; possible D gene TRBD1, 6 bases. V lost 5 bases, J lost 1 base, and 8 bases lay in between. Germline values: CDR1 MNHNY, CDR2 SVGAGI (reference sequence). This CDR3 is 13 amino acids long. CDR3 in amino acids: CASSLDSNYGYTF. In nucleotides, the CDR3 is TGTGCCAGCAGTCTGGACAGTAACTATGGCTACACCTTC.

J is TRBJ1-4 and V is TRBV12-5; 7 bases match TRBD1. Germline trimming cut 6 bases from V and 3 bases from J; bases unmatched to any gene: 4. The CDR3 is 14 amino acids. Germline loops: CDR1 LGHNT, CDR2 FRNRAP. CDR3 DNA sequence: TGTGCTAGTGGGCCGGGACAGCCTAATGAAAAACTGTTTTTT. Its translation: CASGPGQPNEKLFF.

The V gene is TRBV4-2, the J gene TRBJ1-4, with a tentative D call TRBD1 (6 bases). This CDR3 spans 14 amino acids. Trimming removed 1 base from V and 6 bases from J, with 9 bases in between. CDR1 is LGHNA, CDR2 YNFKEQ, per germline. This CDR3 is CASSQGTVDEKLFF. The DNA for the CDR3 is TGTGCCAGCAGCCAAGGGACAGTTGATGAAAAACTGTTTTTT.

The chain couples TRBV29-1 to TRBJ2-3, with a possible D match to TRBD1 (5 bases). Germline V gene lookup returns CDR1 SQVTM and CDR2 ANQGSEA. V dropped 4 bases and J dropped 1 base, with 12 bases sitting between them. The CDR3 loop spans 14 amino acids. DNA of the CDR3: TGCAGCGTTGTAGCTCGCAGGGGCACAGATACGCAGTATTTT. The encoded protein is CSVVARRGTDTQYF.

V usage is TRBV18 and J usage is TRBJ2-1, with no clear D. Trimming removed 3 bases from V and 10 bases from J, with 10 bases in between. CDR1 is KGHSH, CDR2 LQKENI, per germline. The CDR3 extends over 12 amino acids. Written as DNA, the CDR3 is TGTGCCAGCTCACCGCGACTTAGAGAGCAGTTCTTC. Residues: CASSPRLREQFF.